The subject of this entry is one T cell receptor (beta chain). Assay used: immunoSEQ multiplex PCR; TCRdb lists only in-frame clones, some missing. The sample consists of about 610,000 clones, around 89% of them appearing once. This sample is drawn from a study of shared T cell receptors in the human thymus. In addition, the sample was reused for a study of human thymus T cells. That work adds: The study used thymus tissue resected during corrective heart surgery.

The source is a boy in the first two years of life with a congenital heart defect. The specimen was thymocytes.

CDR3 sequence reads: CASSFGQDWQETQYF. The CDR3 nucleotides are TGTGCCAGCAGCTTTGGACAGGACTGGCAAGAGACCCAGTACTTC. This chain uses TRBV9 with TRBJ2-5; 7 bases are a match to TRBD1. The CDR3 spans 15 residues. V shed 4 bases, J shed 2 bases, and the junction held 8 bases outside the gene matches. Germline loops: CDR1 SGDLS, CDR2 YYNGEE.